A single sample gave rise to the 26 T cell receptor beta chains below, sequenced in a study of T cells in localized non-small cell lung cancer. Produced via immunoSEQ multiplex PCR; TCRdb's table is partial and in-frame only. Of under 700 clones listed, 15% to 20% were seen once; the top ten hold roughly half. The sequencing used lung tumor tissue, collected before any cancer treatment. The receptors here all came from a male donor aged 60 or older with stage I squamous cell lung carcinoma.

This rearrangement joins TRBV28 to TRBJ2-5; D not certain. Trimming shortened V by 6 bases and J by 2 bases, and 7 bases separated the two germline ends. The CDR3 contains 12 residues. Germline lookup yields CDR1 MDHEN and CDR2 SYDVKM. For the CDR3, the DNA is TGTGCCAGCAGCAAGCTACAAGAGACCCAGTACTTC. It codes for CASSKLQETQYF.

Judged by abundance, this clone is large. This chain connects TRBV14 to TRBJ1-3, with D unresolved. V was pared by 6 bases and J by 0 bases, with 9 bases between. Germline V gene sequence: CDR1 SGHDN, CDR2 FVKESK. The length of the CDR3 is 14 residues. As DNA, the CDR3 is TGTGCCAGCAGTGGACGTAGCTCTGGAAACACCATATATTTT. Encoded protein: CASSGRSSGNTIYF. The whole variable domain, remainder taken from reference TRBV14 and TRBJ1-3, is EAGVTQFPSHSVIEKGQTVTLRCDPISGHDNLYWYRRVMGKEIKFLLHFVKESKQDESGMPNNRFLAERTGGTYSTLKVQPAELEDSGVYFCASSGRSSGNTIYFGEGSWLTVV.

In its sample, this clone was seen a few times. The gene calls are TRBV29-1 and TRBJ2-3, with 11 nucleotides matching TRBD2. The CDR3 is 15 amino acids. Trimming at V came to 5 bases and at J to 1 base, leaving 5 bases not matched to a gene. Germline V gene sequence: CDR1 SQVTM, CDR2 ANQGSEA. In nucleotides, the CDR3 is TGCAGCGTTACCCGTAGCGGGAGGGGCACAGATACGCAGTATTTT. Encoded protein: CSVTRSGRGTDTQYF.

In its sample, this clone is large (0.1 to 1%). The chain has TRBV23-1 and TRBJ2-4; D is possibly TRBD1 (5 bases). TRBV23-1 is an ORF, and what it does is uncertain. V lost 3 bases, J lost 0 bases, and 15 bases lay in between. The CDR3 loop spans 17 amino acids. CDR3 DNA sequence: TGCGCCAGCAGTCACCCCGACAGTTTGCTAGCCAAAAACATTCAGTACTTC. Its translation: CASSHPDSLLAKNIQYF.

The V call is TRBV11-3, the J call TRBJ1-5, with D possibly matching TRBD1 (5 bases). Germline CDR1 reads SGHNT; CDR2 reads YENEEA. V was clipped by 5 bases and J by 4 bases, with 12 bases between them. The CDR3 sequence is 14 residues long. The CDR3 sequence: CASSPSTENQPQHF. The CDR3 region has the DNA TGTGCCAGCAGCCCATCGACAGAGAATCAGCCCCAGCATTTT.

A few counts support this clone. The V and J genes are TRBV6-8 and TRBJ1-2, with D possibly TRBD1 on 5 matching bases. Germline CDR1 and CDR2: MNHGY and SAAAGT. The CDR3 has 17 residues. V was shortened by 6 bases and J by 1 base, with 21 bases between the two germline ends. For the CDR3, the DNA is TGTGCCAGCAGCACCCTGGGCAGACAGCATCGTAACTATGGCTACACCTTC. This translates into CASSTLGRQHRNYGYTF.

The J gene is TRBJ1-5, the V gene TRBV9, with a weak D call TRBD1 (5 bases). The CDR3 consists of 15 residues. V lost 4 bases to trimming and J lost 0 bases, with 11 bases between them. The V gene's germline CDR1 is SGDLS and CDR2 YYNGEE. The CDR3 region is CASSLAGTSNQPQHF. CDR3 bases: TGTGCCAGCAGCCTAGCAGGGACTAGCAATCAGCCCCAGCATTTT. Drawing the rest from reference TRBV9 and TRBJ1-5, the complete variable domain is DSGVTQTPKHLITATGQRVTLRCSPRSGDLSVYWYQQSLDQGLQFLIQYYNGEERAKGNILERFSAQQFPDLHSELNLSSLELGDSALYFCASSLAGTSNQPQHFGDGTRLSIL.

The CDR3 DNA reads TGTGCCAGCAGCGTAAACGGCGCGCCAGCACGAGAAAAACTGTTTTTT. Amino acids: CASSVNGAPAREKLFF. This chain connects TRBV28 to TRBJ1-4; D ambiguous. The CDR3 has 16 amino acids. Trimming shortened V by 6 bases and J by 8 bases, and 22 bases separated the two germline ends. Germline V gene sequence: CDR1 MDHEN, CDR2 SYDVKM.

J is TRBJ2-3 and V is TRBV11-3, with 13 bases identical to TRBD2. V trimming: 1 base; J trimming: 7 bases; junction bases outside the gene matches: 8. The CDR3 runs 17 residues. The germline V gene encodes CDR1 SGHNT and CDR2 YENEEA. The CDR3 reads CASSLGGLAGAENTQYF. The CDR3 region has the DNA TGTGCCAGCAGCTTAGGTGGACTAGCGGGAGCCGAGAATACGCAGTATTTT.

This chain joins TRBV11-3 and TRBJ1-2; 11 bases match TRBD1. Germline lookup yields CDR1 SGHNT and CDR2 YENEEA. The CDR3 runs to 15 residues. The V segment lost 4 bases and the J segment 7 bases; nucleotides outside the gene matches: 8. For the CDR3, the DNA is TGTGCCAGCAGCTCCCTCGGACAGGGGGCTAGTGGCTACACCTTC. It translates to CASSSLGQGASGYTF. The full variable domain, rest sourced from reference TRBV11-3 and TRBJ1-2, is EAGVVQSPRYKIIEKKQPVAFWCNPISGHNTLYWYLQNLGQGPELLIRYENEEAVDDSQLPKDRFSAERLKGVDSTLKIQPAELGDSAVYLCASSSLGQGASGYTFGSGTRLTVV.

The V gene is TRBV11-3, the J gene TRBJ1-4; D perhaps matches TRBD1 (5 bases). CDR1 SGHNT and CDR2 YENEEA come from the germline V gene. Trimming shortened V by 3 bases and J by 6 bases, and 14 bases separated the two germline ends. The CDR3 contains 15 residues. The CDR3 here is CASSLGGSLDEKLFF. The CDR3, as DNA: TGTGCCAGCAGCTTGGGGGGGAGCTTGGATGAAAAACTGTTTTTT.

By its share, this clone is hyperexpanded. The V and J genes are TRBV19 and TRBJ2-7, with TRBD1 identical over 9 bases. Germline-derived CDR1 and CDR2 are LNHDA and SQIVND (reference sequence). V lost 3 bases to trimming and J lost 5 bases; unmatched junction nucleotides: 8. This CDR3 has 15 residues. CDR3 DNA: TGTGCCAGTAGTATCACCGGGACAGGGAGTCACGAGCAGTACTTC. It yields the protein CASSITGTGSHEQYF.

This clone was detected only a few times. V usage is TRBV6-8 and J usage is TRBJ2-1; D possibly corresponds to TRBD1 (6 bases). From germline, CDR1 is MNHGY and CDR2 SAAAGT. CDR3 length: 15 amino acids. Trimming removed 5 bases from V and 3 bases from J, with 14 bases in between. The CDR3 reads CASSEVQGSYNEQFF. The CDR3 DNA sequence: TGTGCCAGCAGTGAGGTCCAGGGGAGCTACAATGAGCAGTTCTTC.

J is TRBJ2-3 and V is TRBV6-8, with 7 nucleotides matching TRBD2. Germline values: CDR1 MNHGY, CDR2 SAAAGT. The CDR3 runs 15 residues. V shed 6 bases, J shed 2 bases, and the junction held 8 bases outside the gene matches. The CDR3 region has the DNA TGTGCCAGCAGCCGACTAGCCTCTATCACAGATACGCAGTATTTT. Translation gives CASSRLASITDTQYF.

By share of the sample, this clone is large. The J gene is TRBJ1-3, the V gene TRBV19; TRBD1 aligns across 10 bases. The CDR3 length is 16 residues. Losses at the gene ends were 3 bases for V and 8 bases for J; bases not matched to a gene: 10. CDR1 is LNHDA, CDR2 SQIVND, per germline (reference sequence). In nucleotides, the CDR3 is TGTGCCAGTAGTATCTTCGACAGGGGGCTCGAGGACACCATATATTTT. Translating gives CASSIFDRGLEDTIYF.

This rearrangement joins TRBV9 to TRBJ2-3; D gene uncertain. Trimming removed 0 bases at V and 0 bases at J, with 11 bases between. Germline loops: CDR1 SGDLS, CDR2 YYNGEE. This CDR3 is built from 16 residues. CDR3 in amino acids: CASSVGGTSSTDTQYF. As DNA, the CDR3 is TGTGCCAGCAGCGTAGGAGGTACATCTAGCACAGATACGCAGTATTTT.

The chain has TRBV10-3 and TRBJ2-2; D gene unclear. V lost 0 bases and J lost 1, with 12 bases in between. This CDR3 contains 17 residues. Germline V CDR1 and CDR2: ENHRY, SYGVKD. The CDR3 DNA sequence: TGTGCCATCAGTGAGTCAAACAGTTTACAGAACACCGGGGAGCTGTTTTTT. It codes for CAISESNSLQNTGELFF.

This clone counts as hyperexpanded. The chain combines TRBV18 with TRBJ1-1, with TRBD1 matching 7 bases. Germline values: CDR1 KGHSH, CDR2 LQKENI. Trimming at V came to 3 bases and at J to 1 base, leaving 5 bases not matched to a gene. The CDR3 sequence is 15 residues long. The CDR3 coding sequence is TGTGCCAGCTCACCGAGACAGGGACCGAACACTGAAGCTTTCTTT. It encodes CASSPRQGPNTEAFF.

The rearrangement uses TRBV19 and TRBJ2-1; unclear D gene. CDR3 length: 15 residues. Germline CDR1 LNHDA, CDR2 SQIVND (reference sequence). Trimming took 0 bases from V and 0 from J, leaving 6 bases between them. Written as DNA, the CDR3 is TGTGCCAGTAGTATAGAGGGAATCTCCTACAATGAGCAGTTCTTC. It encodes CASSIEGISYNEQFF.

This clone is categorized as medium-sized. The rearrangement links TRBV6-8 to TRBJ1-5, with a weak D call TRBD1 (5 bases). The CDR3 runs to 16 residues. Germline V gene sequence: CDR1 MNHGY, CDR2 SAAAGT. The ends were cut back, 2 bases at V and 8 bases at J, with 19 bases in the middle. The DNA of the CDR3 is TGTGCCAGCAGTTACCGGACACCGATCCCCTATGAGCCCCAGCATTTT. This sequence encodes CASSYRTPIPYEPQHF.

This clone was detected a few times. CDR3: CATSRDLTSTPPDNEQFF. Written as DNA, the CDR3 is TGTGCCACCAGCAGAGATCTGACTAGTACCCCCCCGGACAATGAGCAGTTCTTC. The rearrangement links TRBV15 to TRBJ2-1; D might be TRBD2 (6 bases). The CDR3 length is 18 residues. V lost 0 bases and J lost 5, with 20 bases in between. The germline CDR1 and CDR2 sequences are LNHNV and YYDKDF (reference sequence).

By sample fraction, this clone is medium-sized (0.01 to 0.1%). The chain carries TRBV11-3 and TRBJ2-2; 9 nucleotides match TRBD2. CDR1 is SGHNT, CDR2 YENEEA, per germline. The J segment lost 0 bases and the V segment lost 5 bases, leaving 4 bases of the junction unmatched. The CDR3 loop spans 16 amino acids. In nucleotides, the CDR3 is TGTGCCAGCAGCAACCTAGCGGGGACGAACACCGGGGAGCTGTTTTTT. Encoded protein: CASSNLAGTNTGELFF.

V usage is TRBV6-8 and J usage is TRBJ1-2; no clear D gene. The CDR3 loop spans 13 amino acids. Trimming shortened V by 6 bases and J by 2 bases, and 10 bases separated the two germline ends. Germline CDR1 reads MNHGY; CDR2 reads SAAAGT. The CDR3 coding sequence is TGTGCCAGCAGGGAGGGTGTCAACTATGGCTACACCTTC. Residues: CASREGVNYGYTF.

This chain links TRBV19 with TRBJ2-2, with D hard to call. The CDR3 contains 13 residues. Germline CDR1 LNHDA, CDR2 SQIVND (reference sequence). Trimming stripped 4 bases from V and 0 bases from J, with 3 bases between. The CDR3 bases are TGTGCCAGTAGTAACCCGAACACCGGGGAGCTGTTTTTT. As protein: CASSNPNTGELFF.

This clone has only a few counts. The rearrangement uses TRBV4-1 and TRBJ1-5, with a weak D call TRBD1 (5 bases). This CDR3 contains 14 residues. The V gene's germline CDR1 is MGHRA and CDR2 YSYEKL. The V and J ends lost 0 bases and 9 bases respectively, with 12 bases between them. CDR3 protein: CASSQEAGRRPQHF. The CDR3 nucleotides read TGCGCCAGCAGCCAAGAGGCAGGGAGGAGGCCCCAGCATTTT.

This clone was observed a handful of times. The CDR3 bases are TGTGCCAGCAGCTTACTTACCTCCTACAATGAGCAGTTCTTC. Translation: CASSLLTSYNEQFF. This chain uses TRBV11-3 with TRBJ2-1; D ambiguous. Germline V CDR1 and CDR2: SGHNT, YENEEA. CDR3 length: 14 residues. Trimming removed 2 bases from V and 0 bases from J, with 5 bases in between.